These 18 T cell receptor beta chains were sequenced from one sample in a study of high-grade serous ovarian cancer treatment subgroups. Tumor samples were taken before definitive surgery or chemotherapy. Method: immunoSEQ multiplex PCR; TCRdb's copy keeps in-frame clones and lacks some. The table shows about 16,000 clones, with less than 90% occurring only once. Sequenced: tumor tissue. All receptors derive from a human donor with high-grade serous ovarian cancer.

This chain joins TRBV6-1 and TRBJ2-3; 9 positions agree with TRBD2. CDR1 is MNHNS, CDR2 SASEGT, per germline. The junction had 3 bases not matched to a gene; V was cut back by 2 bases and J by 0 bases. CDR3 size: 16 residues. As DNA, the CDR3 is TGTGCCAGCAGTGAACACAGCGGGGGGAGCACAGATACGCAGTATTTT. It encodes CASSEHSGGSTDTQYF.

The V and J genes are TRBV7-9 and TRBJ1-1, with D maybe TRBD1 (5 bases). The ends were cut back, 3 bases at V and 8 bases at J, with 10 bases in the middle. Germline CDR1 and CDR2: SEHNR and FQNEAQ (reference sequence). The CDR3 is 12 residues long. The CDR3 DNA follows: TGTGCCAGCAGCTTCCAACGACAGGAAGCTTTCTTT. Translated, it gives CASSFQRQEAFF.

The gene calls are TRBV6-6 and TRBJ1-4; D is undetermined. The germline V gene has CDR1 MNHNY and CDR2 SVGAGI (reference sequence). V shed 7 bases and J shed 8 bases, with 11 bases lying between them. This CDR3 contains 12 residues. The CDR3 bases are TGTGCCAGCAAGGCCTCTTGGGAAAAACTGTTTTTT. It specifies CASKASWEKLFF.

The chain has TRBV30 and TRBJ2-7; 7 positions agree with TRBD2. Per germline, CDR1 GTSNPN and CDR2 SVGIG (reference sequence). The CDR3 runs 14 residues. V was clipped by 0 bases and J by 5 bases; unmatched bases: 7. The CDR3 spells CAWSVLAAGDEQYF. CDR3 coding DNA: TGTGCCTGGAGTGTACTGGCCGCGGGGGACGAGCAGTACTTC.

The chain couples TRBV11-2 to TRBJ2-1, with 13 bases identical to TRBD2. V was clipped by 5 bases and J by 7 bases; unmatched bases: 11. The CDR3 spans 17 residues. The germline V gene has CDR1 SGHAT and CDR2 FQNNGV. The chain's CDR3 is CASSIRRLAGGINEQFF. CDR3 bases: TGTGCCAGCAGCATACGCCGACTAGCGGGGGGAATTAATGAGCAGTTCTTC. The whole variable domain, filled in from reference TRBV11-2 and TRBJ2-1, reads EAGVAQSPRYKIIEKRQSVAFWCNPISGHATLYWYQQILGQGPKLLIQFQNNGVVDDSQLPKDRFSAERLKGVDSTLKIQPAKLEDSAVYLCASSIRRLAGGINEQFFGPGTRLTVL.

V gene TRBV7-8 combines with J gene TRBJ1-5; TRBD1 matches 7 bases. Germline CDR1 and CDR2: SGHVS and FQNEAQ. The CDR3 length is 15 residues. The trim removed 5 bases at V and 3 bases at J, leaving 7 bases unmatched. CDR3 residues: CASSLYDRDNQPQHF. The CDR3 nucleotides read TGTGCCAGCAGCCTGTATGACAGGGACAATCAGCCCCAGCATTTT. The whole variable domain, remainder taken from reference TRBV7-8 and TRBJ1-5, is GAGVSQSPRYKVAKRGQDVALRCDPISGHVSLFWYQQALGQGPEFLTYFQNEAQLDKSGLPSDRFFAERPEGSVSTLKIQRTQQEDSAVYLCASSLYDRDNQPQHFGDGTRLSIL.

The chain uses TRBV19 and TRBJ2-4; 10 bases match TRBD1. The CDR3 spans 15 residues. Unmatched junction bases numbered 12, after V lost 7 bases and J lost 9 bases. Germline V CDR1 and CDR2: LNHDA, SQIVND (reference sequence). CDR3 amino acids: CASTPPGTGVGIQYF. Written as DNA, the CDR3 is TGTGCCAGTACCCCCCCAGGGACAGGGGTGGGCATTCAGTACTTC.

Remarks on this clone: The junction differs from germline at one of its ends, possibly a read error. The CDR3 nucleotides read TGTGCTAGCAGTCTTACCGGGACACCCACCGGGGAGCTGTTTTTT. Amino acid sequence: CASSLTGTPTGELFF. The gene calls are TRBV7-7 and TRBJ2-2; D is perhaps TRBD1 (6 bases). Germline V gene data show CDR1 as SSHAT and CDR2 as FNYEAQ (reference sequence). The CDR3 length is 15 residues.

The chain links TRBV4-1 to TRBJ1-5; D unresolved. Germline V CDR1 and CDR2: MGHRA, YSYEKL. This CDR3 is 14 amino acids long. Deletions cut 0 bases from V and 4 bases from J, with 7 bases between. Written as DNA, the CDR3 is TGCGCCAGCAGCCAAGAGGTGGGTAATCAGCCCCAGCATTTT. Amino acid sequence: CASSQEVGNQPQHF.

The chain carries TRBV13 and TRBJ1-1, with 8 bases matching TRBD1. Germline assignment: CDR1 PRHDT and CDR2 FYEKMQ (reference sequence). The CDR3 has 16 residues. Unmatched junction bases numbered 8, after V lost 0 bases and J lost 5 bases. CDR3 in DNA: TGTGCCAGCAGCTTAGGGATGGACAGGGTGGGGACTGAAGCTTTCTTT. Its translation: CASSLGMDRVGTEAFF. The complete variable domain, with remaining parts taken from reference TRBV13 and TRBJ1-1, reads AAGVIQSPRHLIKEKRETATLKCYPIPRHDTVYWYQQGPGQDPQFLISFYEKMQSDKGSIPDRFSAQQFSDYHSELNMSSLELGDSALYFCASSLGMDRVGTEAFFGQGTRLTVV.

The chain combines TRBV5-5 with TRBJ1-6, with 7 bases fitting TRBD1. The length of the CDR3 is 18 residues. V lost 1 base and J lost 0; bases outside the gene matches: 7. CDR1 SGHKS and CDR2 YYEKEE come from the germline V gene (reference sequence). CDR3 protein: CASSLQGQYFSYNSPLHF. CDR3 nucleotide sequence: TGTGCCAGCAGCTTGCAGGGACAGTACTTCTCCTATAATTCACCCCTCCACTTT.

The rearrangement links TRBV27 to TRBJ2-1; 8 nucleotides line up with TRBD2. This CDR3 has 13 residues. The germline V gene encodes CDR1 MNHEY and CDR2 SMNVEV (reference sequence). V lost 5 bases and J lost 14; bases outside the gene matches: 11. The CDR3 DNA follows: TGTGCCAGCAGTCTCTATCCGGGAGGGCCGGAGTTCTTC. Its translation: CASSLYPGGPEFF.

The chain uses TRBV9 and TRBJ1-3; 8 positions match TRBD1. V lost 5 bases to trimming and J lost 0 bases; unmatched junction nucleotides: 4. This CDR3 has 15 amino acids. Germline CDR1 is SGDLS and CDR2 is YYNGEE. The DNA for the CDR3 is TGTGCCAGCAGGGGACAGGCTGGCTCTGGAAACACCATATATTTT. This gives the protein CASRGQAGSGNTIYF.

This clone has more than one count but fewer than ten. The chain carries TRBV19 and TRBJ1-5; 7 nucleotides align to TRBD1. CDR1 LNHDA and CDR2 SQIVND come from the germline V gene (reference sequence). J was trimmed by 5 bases and V by 2 bases; bases with no gene match: 3. The CDR3 is made up of 14 amino acids. The CDR3 loop is CASSISGQDQPQHF. The CDR3 bases are TGTGCCAGTAGTATATCCGGACAGGATCAGCCCCAGCATTTT.

The rearrangement links TRBV6-5 to TRBJ1-2, with 9 bases matching TRBD1. V trimming: 5 bases; J trimming: 7 bases; junction bases outside the gene matches: 8. The CDR3 extends over 14 amino acids. Germline V gene lookup returns CDR1 MNHEY and CDR2 SVGAGI. In DNA form, the CDR3 reads TGTGCCAGCAGTACCCTACAGGGGGCACTTGGCTACACCTTC. Encoded protein: CASSTLQGALGYTF.

The chain joins TRBV7-8 to TRBJ2-5, with 12 bases fitting TRBD2. V was pared by 5 bases and J by 5 bases, with 9 bases of the junction left unmatched. This CDR3 is 16 amino acids long. CDR1 is SGHVS and CDR2 is FQNEAQ in the germline V gene. As DNA, the CDR3 is TGTGCCAGCAGCCCCCGCCTAGCGGGGGGGCGGGAGACCCAGTACTTC. It codes for CASSPRLAGGRETQYF.

This clone has just a few counts. This chain links TRBV7-3 with TRBJ2-7; perhaps D is TRBD1 or TRBD2 (5 bases each). CDR1 SGHTA and CDR2 FQGTGA come from the germline V gene. The CDR3 is 13 residues long. Trimming took 5 bases from V and 0 from J, leaving 8 bases between them. This CDR3 is CASSRDASYEQYF. CDR3 coding DNA: TGTGCCAGCAGCCGGGACGCCTCCTACGAGCAGTACTTC.

The chain couples TRBV6-5 to TRBJ2-7, with D possibly matching TRBD2 (5 bases). V lost 0 bases and J 6 bases, leaving 12 bases between the germline ends. This CDR3 is built from 14 residues. Germline lookup yields CDR1 MNHEY and CDR2 SVGAGI. The CDR3 region has the DNA TGTGCCAGCAGTTACTCGATTGGTAGCGTCGAGCAGTACTTC. Protein: CASSYSIGSVEQYF.